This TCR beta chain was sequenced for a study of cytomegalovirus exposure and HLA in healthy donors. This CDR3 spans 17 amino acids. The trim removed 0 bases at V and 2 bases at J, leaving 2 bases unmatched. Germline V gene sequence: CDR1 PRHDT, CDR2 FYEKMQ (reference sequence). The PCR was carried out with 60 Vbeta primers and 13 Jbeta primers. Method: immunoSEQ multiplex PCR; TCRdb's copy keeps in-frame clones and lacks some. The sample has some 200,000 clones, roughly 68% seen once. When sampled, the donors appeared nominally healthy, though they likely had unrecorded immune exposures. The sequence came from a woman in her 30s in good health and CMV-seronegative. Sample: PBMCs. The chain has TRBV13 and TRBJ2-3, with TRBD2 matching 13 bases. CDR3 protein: CASSLGTSGGYTDTQYF. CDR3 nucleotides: TGTGCCAGCAGCTTAGGGACTAGCGGGGGGTACACAGATACGCAGTATTTT. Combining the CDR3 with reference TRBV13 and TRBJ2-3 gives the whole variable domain AAGVIQSPRHLIKEKRETATLKCYPIPRHDTVYWYQQGPGQDPQFLISFYEKMQSDKGSIPDRFSAQQFSDYHSELNMSSLELGDSALYFCASSLGTSGGYTDTQYFGPGTRLTVL.